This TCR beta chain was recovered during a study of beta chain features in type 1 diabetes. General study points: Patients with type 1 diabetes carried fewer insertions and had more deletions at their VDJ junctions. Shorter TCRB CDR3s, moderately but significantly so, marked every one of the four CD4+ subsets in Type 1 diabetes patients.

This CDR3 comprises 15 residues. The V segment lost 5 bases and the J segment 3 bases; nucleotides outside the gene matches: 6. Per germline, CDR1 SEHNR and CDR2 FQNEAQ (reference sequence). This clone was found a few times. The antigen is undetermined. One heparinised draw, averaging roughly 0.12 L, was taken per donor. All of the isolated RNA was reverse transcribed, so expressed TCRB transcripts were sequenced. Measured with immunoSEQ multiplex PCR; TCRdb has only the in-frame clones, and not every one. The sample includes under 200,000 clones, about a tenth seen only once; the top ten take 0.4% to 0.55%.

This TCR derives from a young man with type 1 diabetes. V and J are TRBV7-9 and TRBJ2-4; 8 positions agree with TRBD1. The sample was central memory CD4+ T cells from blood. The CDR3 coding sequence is TGTGCCAGCAGCCAAGAAACAGGGGGCAAAAACATTCAGTACTTC. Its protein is CASSQETGGKNIQYF. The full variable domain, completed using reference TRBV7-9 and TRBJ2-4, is DTGVSQNPRHKITKRGQNVTFRCDPISEHNRLYWYRQTLGQGPEFLTYFQNEAQLEKSRLLSDRFSAERPKGSFSTLEIQRTEQGDSAMYLCASSQETGGKNIQYFGAGTRLSVL.